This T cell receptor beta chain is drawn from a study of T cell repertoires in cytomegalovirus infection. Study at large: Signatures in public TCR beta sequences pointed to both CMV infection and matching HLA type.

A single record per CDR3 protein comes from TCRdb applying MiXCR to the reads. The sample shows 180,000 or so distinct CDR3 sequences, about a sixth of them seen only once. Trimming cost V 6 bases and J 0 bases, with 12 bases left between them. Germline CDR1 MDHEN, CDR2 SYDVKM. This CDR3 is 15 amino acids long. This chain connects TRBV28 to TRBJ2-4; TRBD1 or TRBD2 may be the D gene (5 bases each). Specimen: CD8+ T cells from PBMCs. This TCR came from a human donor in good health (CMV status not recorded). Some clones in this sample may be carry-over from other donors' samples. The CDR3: CASRKPRGAKNIQYF. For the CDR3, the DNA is TGTGCCAGCAGGAAGCCGAGGGGAGCCAAAAACATTCAGTACTTC.